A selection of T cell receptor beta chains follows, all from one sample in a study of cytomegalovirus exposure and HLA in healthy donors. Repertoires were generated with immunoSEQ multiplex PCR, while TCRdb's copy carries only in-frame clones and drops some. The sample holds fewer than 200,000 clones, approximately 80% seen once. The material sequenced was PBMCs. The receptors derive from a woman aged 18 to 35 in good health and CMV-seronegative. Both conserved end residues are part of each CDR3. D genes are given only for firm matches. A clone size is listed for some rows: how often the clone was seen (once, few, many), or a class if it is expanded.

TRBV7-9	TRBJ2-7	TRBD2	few	CASTKTSDAYEQYF	TGTGCCAGCACTAAGACTAGCGATGCCTACGAGCAGTACTTC
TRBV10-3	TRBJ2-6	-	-	CAISVGDSGANVLTF	TGTGCCATCAGTGTTGGGGACTCCGGGGCCAACGTCCTGACTTTC
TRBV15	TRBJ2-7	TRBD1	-	CATSTTTTGASYEQYF	TGTGCCACCAGTACCACCACGACAGGGGCGTCCTACGAGCAGTACTTC
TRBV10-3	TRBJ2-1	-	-	CAIRGGVNEQFF	TGTGCCATCCGTGGGGGCGTCAATGAGCAGTTCTTC
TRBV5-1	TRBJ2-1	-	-	CASSLGSGFEQFF	TGCGCCAGCAGCTTGGGCTCAGGGTTTGAGCAGTTCTTC
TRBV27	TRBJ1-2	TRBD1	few	CASSLTGASANYGYTF	TGTGCCAGCAGCTTGACAGGGGCTTCGGCTAACTATGGCTACACCTTC
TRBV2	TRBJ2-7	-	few	CASSDRGRRPYEQYF	TGTGCCAGCAGTGATAGGGGCCGACGCCCCTACGAGCAGTACTTC
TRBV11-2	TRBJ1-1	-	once	CASSLGWGAEAFF	TGTGCCAGCAGCTTAGGCTGGGGGGCTGAAGCTTTCTTT
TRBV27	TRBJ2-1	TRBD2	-	CASRGLAGHNEQFF	TGTGCCAGCAGAGGCCTAGCGGGGCACAATGAGCAGTTCTTC
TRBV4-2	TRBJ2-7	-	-	CASSQGDTPGDEQYF	TGTGCCAGCAGCCAAGGGGACACCCCCGGAGACGAGCAGTACTTC
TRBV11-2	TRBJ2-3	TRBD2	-	CASSLLAGGDQDTQYF	TGTGCCAGCAGCCTCTTAGCGGGAGGGGATCAAGATACGCAGTATTTT
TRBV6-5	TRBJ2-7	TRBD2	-	CASSYHTGRAYEQYF	TGTGCCAGCAGTTATCACACCGGGAGGGCCTACGAGCAGTACTTC
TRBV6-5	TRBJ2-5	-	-	CATSRQVRLEETQYF	TGTGCCACATCCCGACAGGTCAGGTTGGAAGAGACCCAGTACTTC
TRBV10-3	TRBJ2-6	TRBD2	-	CATTGTSVPGANVLTF	TGTGCCACCACCGGGACTAGCGTTCCTGGGGCCAACGTCCTGACTTTC
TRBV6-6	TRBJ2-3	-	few	CASSYSEQFTDTQYF	TGTGCCAGCAGTTATAGCGAACAATTCACAGATACGCAGTATTTT
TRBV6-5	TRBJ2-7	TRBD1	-	CASSYRGGQGIYEQYF	TGTGCCAGCAGTTACAGGGGGGGACAGGGGATTTACGAGCAGTACTTC
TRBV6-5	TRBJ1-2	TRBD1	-	CASKTRGLYGYTF	TGTGCCAGCAAAACCAGGGGGCTCTATGGCTACACCTTC
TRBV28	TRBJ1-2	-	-	CASSIDLVTRGYTF	TGTGCCAGCAGCATTGACTTGGTGACGCGGGGCTACACCTTC
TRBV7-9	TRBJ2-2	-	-	CASSLTGTGNTGELFF	TGTGCCAGCAGCCTTACCGGGACTGGGAACACCGGGGAGCTGTTTTTT
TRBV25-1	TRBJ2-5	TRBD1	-	CASSPGDRVVETQYF	TGTGCCAGCAGTCCCGGGGACAGGGTGGTTGAGACCCAGTACTTC
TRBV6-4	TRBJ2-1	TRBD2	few	CASSYERGIYNEQFF	TGTGCCAGCAGCTACGAGCGGGGTATCTACAATGAGCAGTTCTTC
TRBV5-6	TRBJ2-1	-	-	CASSNEVSSYNEQFF	TGTGCCAGCAGCAACGAGGTCAGCTCCTACAATGAGCAGTTCTTC
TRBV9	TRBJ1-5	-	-	CASSVGQKDQPQHF	TGTGCCAGCAGCGTAGGACAGAAAGATCAGCCCCAGCATTTT
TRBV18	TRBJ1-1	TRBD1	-	CASSGQGENTEAFF	TGTGCCAGCTCGGGACAGGGGGAGAACACTGAAGCTTTCTTT
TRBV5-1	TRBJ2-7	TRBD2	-	CASSFLTSGSNEQYF	TGCGCCAGCAGCTTCCTGACTAGCGGGAGTAACGAGCAGTACTTC
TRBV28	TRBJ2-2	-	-	CASQSGDTGELFF	TGTGCCAGCCAATCGGGGGACACCGGGGAGCTGTTTTTT
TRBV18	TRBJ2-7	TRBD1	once	CASSPRGTGQNEQYF	TGTGCCAGCTCACCACGCGGGACAGGACAGAACGAGCAGTACTTC
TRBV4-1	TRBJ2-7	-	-	CASKDTSLTEQYF	TGCGCCAGCAAGGACACCTCCCTGACCGAGCAGTACTTC
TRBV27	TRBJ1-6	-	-	CASSFEGPRRNSPLHF	TGTGCCAGCAGTTTTGAAGGGCCTAGGAGGAATTCACCCCTCCACTTT
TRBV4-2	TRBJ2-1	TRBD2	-	CASSQRTSDYNEQFF	TGTGCCAGCAGCCAACGGACTAGCGATTACAATGAGCAGTTCTTC
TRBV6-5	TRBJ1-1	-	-	CASKQGTEAFF	TGTGCCAGCAAGCAGGGGACTGAAGCTTTCTTT
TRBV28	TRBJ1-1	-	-	CASSSRNTEAFF	TGTGCCAGCAGTTCCAGGAACACTGAAGCTTTCTTT
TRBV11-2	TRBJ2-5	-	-	CASSQAGIQTQYF	TGTGCCAGCAGCCAGGCGGGAATTCAGACCCAGTACTTC
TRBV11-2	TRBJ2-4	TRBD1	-	CASSLGGQGGKNIQYF	TGTGCCAGCAGCTTAGGGGGACAGGGGGGCAAAAACATTCAGTACTTC